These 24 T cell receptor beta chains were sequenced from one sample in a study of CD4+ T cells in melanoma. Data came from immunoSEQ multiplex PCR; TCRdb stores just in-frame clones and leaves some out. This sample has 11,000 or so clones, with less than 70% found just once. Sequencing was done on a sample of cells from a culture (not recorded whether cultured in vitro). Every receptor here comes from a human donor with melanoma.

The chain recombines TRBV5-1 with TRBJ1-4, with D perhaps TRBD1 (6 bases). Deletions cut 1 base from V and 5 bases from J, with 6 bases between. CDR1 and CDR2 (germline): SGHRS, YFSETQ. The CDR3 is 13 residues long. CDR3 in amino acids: CASSLTGNEKLFF. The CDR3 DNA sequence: TGCGCCAGCAGCTTGACAGGGAATGAAAAACTGTTTTTT.

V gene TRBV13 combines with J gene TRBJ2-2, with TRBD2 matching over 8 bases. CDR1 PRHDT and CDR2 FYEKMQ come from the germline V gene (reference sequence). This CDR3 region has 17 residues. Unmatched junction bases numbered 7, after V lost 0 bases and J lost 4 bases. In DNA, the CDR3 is TGTGCCAGCAGCTTAGGCCACGGGGGGGTCGTCACCGGGGAGCTGTTTTTT. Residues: CASSLGHGGVVTGELFF.

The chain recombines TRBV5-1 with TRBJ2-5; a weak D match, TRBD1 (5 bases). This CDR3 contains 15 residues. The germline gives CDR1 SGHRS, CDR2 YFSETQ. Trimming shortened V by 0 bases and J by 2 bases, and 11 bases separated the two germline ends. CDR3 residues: CASSLGPSGQETQYF. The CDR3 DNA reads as TGCGCCAGCAGCTTGGGCCCGTCAGGGCAAGAGACCCAGTACTTC.

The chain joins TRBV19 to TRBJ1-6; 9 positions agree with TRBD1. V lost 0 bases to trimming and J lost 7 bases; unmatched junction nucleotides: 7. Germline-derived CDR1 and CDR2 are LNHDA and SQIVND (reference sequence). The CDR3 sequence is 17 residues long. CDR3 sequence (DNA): TGTGCCAGTAGTATAGATTTGGCGGACAGGGGAAATTCACCCCTCCACTTT. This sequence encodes CASSIDLADRGNSPLHF. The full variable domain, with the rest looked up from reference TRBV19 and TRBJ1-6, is DGGITQSPKYLFRKEGQNVTLSCEQNLNHDAMYWYRQDPGQGLRLIYYSQIVNDFQKGDIAEGYSVSREKKESFPLTVTSAQKNPTAFYLCASSIDLADRGNSPLHFGNGTRLTVT.

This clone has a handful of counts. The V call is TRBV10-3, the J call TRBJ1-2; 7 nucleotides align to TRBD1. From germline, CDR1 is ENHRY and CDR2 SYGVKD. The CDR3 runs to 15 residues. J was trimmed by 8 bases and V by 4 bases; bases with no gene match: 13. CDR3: CAISGRDSPGEGYTF. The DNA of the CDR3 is TGTGCCATCAGTGGTCGGGACAGCCCCGGGGAAGGCTACACCTTC.

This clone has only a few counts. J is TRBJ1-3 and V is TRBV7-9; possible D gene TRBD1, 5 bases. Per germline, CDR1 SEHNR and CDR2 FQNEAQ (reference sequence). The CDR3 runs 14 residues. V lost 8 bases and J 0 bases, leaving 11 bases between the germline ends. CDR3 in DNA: TGTGCCAGCGGGGACTGGGGCTCTGGAAACACCATATATTTT. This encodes CASGDWGSGNTIYF.

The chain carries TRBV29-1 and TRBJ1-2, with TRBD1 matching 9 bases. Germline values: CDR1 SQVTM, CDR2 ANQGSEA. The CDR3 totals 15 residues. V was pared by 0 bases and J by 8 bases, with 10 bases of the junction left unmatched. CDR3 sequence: CSVEDWGTGSGGYTF. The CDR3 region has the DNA TGCAGCGTTGAAGATTGGGGGACAGGGTCTGGAGGCTACACCTTC.

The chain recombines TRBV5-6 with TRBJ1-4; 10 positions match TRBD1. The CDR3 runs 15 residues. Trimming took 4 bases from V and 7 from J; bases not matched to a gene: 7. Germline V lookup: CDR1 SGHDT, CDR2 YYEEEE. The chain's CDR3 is CASSLVWDRGEKLFF. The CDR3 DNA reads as TGTGCCAGCAGCCTCGTCTGGGACAGGGGTGAAAAACTGTTTTTT.

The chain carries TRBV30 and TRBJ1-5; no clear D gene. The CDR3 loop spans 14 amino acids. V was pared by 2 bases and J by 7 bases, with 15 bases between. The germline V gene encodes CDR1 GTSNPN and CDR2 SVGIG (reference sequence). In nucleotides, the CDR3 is TGTGCCTGGAGTAACGTGGGTGGGTTCCAGCCCCAGCATTTT. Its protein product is CAWSNVGGFQPQHF.

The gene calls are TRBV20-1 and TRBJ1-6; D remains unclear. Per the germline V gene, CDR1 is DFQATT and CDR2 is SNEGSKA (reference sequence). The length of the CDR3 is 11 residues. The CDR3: CTASPNSPLHF. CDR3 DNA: TGCACAGCTTCCCCGAATTCACCCCTCCACTTT.

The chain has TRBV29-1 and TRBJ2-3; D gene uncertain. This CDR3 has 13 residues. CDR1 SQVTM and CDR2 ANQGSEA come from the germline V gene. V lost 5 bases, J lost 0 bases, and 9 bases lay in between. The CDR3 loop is CSVPVGSTDTQYF. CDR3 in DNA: TGCAGCGTTCCTGTAGGGAGCACAGATACGCAGTATTTT.

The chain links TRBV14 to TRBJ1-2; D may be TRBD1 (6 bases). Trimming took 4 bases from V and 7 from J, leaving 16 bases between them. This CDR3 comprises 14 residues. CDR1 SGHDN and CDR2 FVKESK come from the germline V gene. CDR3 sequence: CASSREKTGAGYTF. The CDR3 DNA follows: TGTGCCAGCAGCCGCGAAAAGACAGGAGCTGGCTACACCTTC.

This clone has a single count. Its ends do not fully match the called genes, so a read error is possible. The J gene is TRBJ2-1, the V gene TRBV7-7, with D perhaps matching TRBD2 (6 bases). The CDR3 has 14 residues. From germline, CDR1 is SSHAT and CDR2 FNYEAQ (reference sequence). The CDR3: CASSPTLGGTEQFF. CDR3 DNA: TGTGCTAGCAGCCCAACCCTGGGGGGAACTGAGCAGTTCTTC.

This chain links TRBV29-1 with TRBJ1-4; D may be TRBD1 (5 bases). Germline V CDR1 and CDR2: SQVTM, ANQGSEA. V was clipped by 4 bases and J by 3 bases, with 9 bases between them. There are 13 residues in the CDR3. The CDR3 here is CSVAGKPNEKLFF. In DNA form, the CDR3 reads TGCAGCGTTGCAGGGAAGCCTAATGAAAAACTGTTTTTT. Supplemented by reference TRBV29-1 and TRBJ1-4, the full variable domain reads SAVISQKPSRDICQRGTSLTIQCQVDSQVTMMFWYRQQPGQSLTLIATANQGSEATYESGFVIDKFPISRPNLTFSTLTVSNMSPEDSSIYLCSVAGKPNEKLFFGSGTQLSVL.

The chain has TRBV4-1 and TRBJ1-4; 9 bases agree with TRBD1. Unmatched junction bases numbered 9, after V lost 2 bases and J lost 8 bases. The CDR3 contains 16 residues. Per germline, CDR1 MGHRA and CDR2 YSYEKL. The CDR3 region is CASSQPLRDRAEKLFF. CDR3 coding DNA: TGCGCCAGCAGCCAACCGCTCCGGGACAGGGCGGAAAAACTGTTTTTT.

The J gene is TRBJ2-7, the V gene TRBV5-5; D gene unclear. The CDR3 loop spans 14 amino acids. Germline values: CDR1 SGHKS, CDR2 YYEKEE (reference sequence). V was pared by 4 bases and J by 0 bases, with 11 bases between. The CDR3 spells CASSPQISSYEQYF. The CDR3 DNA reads TGTGCCAGCAGCCCCCAAATTTCCTCCTACGAGCAGTACTTC.

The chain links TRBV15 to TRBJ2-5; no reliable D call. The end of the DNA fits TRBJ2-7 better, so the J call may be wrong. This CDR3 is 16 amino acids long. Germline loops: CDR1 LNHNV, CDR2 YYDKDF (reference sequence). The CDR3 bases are TGTGCCACCAGCAGAGGTTTGGGCTTAGGCTCCTACGAGCAGTACTTC. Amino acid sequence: CATSRGLGLGSYEQYF.

CDR3: CASSERGSKRGYTF. The CDR3 DNA follows: TGTGCCAGCAGTGAAAGGGGCAGTAAAAGGGGCTACACCTTC. This chain connects TRBV6-1 to TRBJ1-2; a possible D gene is TRBD1 (5 bases). This CDR3 has 14 residues. CDR1 is MNHNS and CDR2 is SASEGT in the germline V gene. Trimming shortened V by 2 bases and J by 8 bases, and 15 bases separated the two germline ends.

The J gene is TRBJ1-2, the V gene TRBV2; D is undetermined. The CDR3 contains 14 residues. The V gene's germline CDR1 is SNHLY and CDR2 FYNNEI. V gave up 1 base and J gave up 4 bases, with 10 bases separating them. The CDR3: CASSEGNSIYGYTF. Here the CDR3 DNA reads TGTGCCAGCAGTGAAGGCAACAGCATCTATGGCTACACCTTC.

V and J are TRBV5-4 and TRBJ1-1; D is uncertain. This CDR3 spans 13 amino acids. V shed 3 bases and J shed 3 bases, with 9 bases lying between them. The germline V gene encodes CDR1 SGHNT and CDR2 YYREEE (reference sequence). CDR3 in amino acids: CASSSDDYTEAFF. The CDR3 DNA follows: TGTGCCAGCAGCTCGGACGATTACACTGAAGCTTTCTTT.

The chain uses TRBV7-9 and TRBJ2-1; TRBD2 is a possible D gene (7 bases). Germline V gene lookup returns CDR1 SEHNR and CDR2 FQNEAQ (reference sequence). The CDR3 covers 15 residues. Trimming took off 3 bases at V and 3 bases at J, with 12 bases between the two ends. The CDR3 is CASSLGGGYYNEQFF. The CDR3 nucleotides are TGTGCCAGCAGCTTGGGAGGGGGGTACTACAATGAGCAGTTCTTC. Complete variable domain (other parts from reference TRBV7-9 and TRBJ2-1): DTGVSQNPRHKITKRGQNVTFRCDPISEHNRLYWYRQTLGQGPEFLTYFQNEAQLEKSRLLSDRFSAERPKGSFSTLEIQRTEQGDSAMYLCASSLGGGYYNEQFFGPGTRLTVL.

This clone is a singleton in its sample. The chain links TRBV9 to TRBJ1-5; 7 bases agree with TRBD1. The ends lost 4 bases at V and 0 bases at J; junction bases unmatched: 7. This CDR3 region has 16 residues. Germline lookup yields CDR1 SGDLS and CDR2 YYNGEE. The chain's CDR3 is CASSPGAGGSNQPQHF. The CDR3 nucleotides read TGTGCCAGCAGCCCCGGGGCAGGGGGTAGCAATCAGCCCCAGCATTTT.

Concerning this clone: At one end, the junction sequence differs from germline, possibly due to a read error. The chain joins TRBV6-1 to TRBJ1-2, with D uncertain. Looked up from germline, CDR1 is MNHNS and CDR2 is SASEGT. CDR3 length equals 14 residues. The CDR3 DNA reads TGTGCCAGCAGTGCCCGGGTCAGAGAGGGAAGCTCGGATTTC. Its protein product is CASSARVREGSSDF.

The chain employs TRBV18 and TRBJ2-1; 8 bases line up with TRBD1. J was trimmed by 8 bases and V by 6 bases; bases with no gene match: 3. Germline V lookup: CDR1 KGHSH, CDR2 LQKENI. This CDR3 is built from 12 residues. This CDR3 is CASSPRGHEQFF. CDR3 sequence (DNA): TGTGCCAGCTCGCCCAGGGGGCATGAGCAGTTCTTC.